This passage covers 27 T cell receptor beta chains from one sample sequenced in a study of T cell clonotyping in hematopoietic cell transplantation. Produced via immunoSEQ multiplex PCR; TCRdb's table is partial and in-frame only. The sample lists 12,000 or so clones, roughly 50% occurring once. The specimen was peripheral blood mononuclear cells. These receptors all come from a man between 50 and 59 years old in good health. Some clones in this sample may be carry-over from other donors' samples.

The chain is built from TRBV6-1 and TRBJ2-7; D might be TRBD2 (5 bases). Germline CDR1 reads MNHNS; CDR2 reads SASEGT. The CDR3 spans 15 residues. The V and J ends lost 3 bases and 1 base respectively, with 13 bases between them. Here the CDR3 reads CASSDNGRGSYEQYF. The CDR3 coding sequence is TGTGCCAGCAGTGATAACGGCAGAGGGTCCTACGAGCAGTACTTC.

This clone turned up a few times. V usage is TRBV2 and J usage is TRBJ1-2, with D possibly TRBD1 on 5 matching bases. This CDR3 comprises 15 residues. The germline V and J ends were trimmed by 6 bases and 5 bases, with 19 bases remaining between them. CDR1 is SNHLY, CDR2 FYNNEI, per germline. Here the CDR3 DNA reads TGTGCCAGCAGACCTCAGGGAGGGGCGAGGTATGGCTACACCTTC. It is translated as CASRPQGGARYGYTF.

Of note for this clone: At one end, the junction sequence differs from germline, possibly due to a read error. In DNA, the CDR3 is TGTGCCAGCAGCCAAGGCGGGGAGCTGGACTTC. Protein product: CASSQGGELDF. The chain links TRBV14 to TRBJ2-7; weak D call: TRBD2 (6 bases). The CDR3 contains 11 residues. Germline loops: CDR1 SGHDN, CDR2 FVKESK.

This clone was observed a few times. CDR3 protein: CASSHPTGGGYEQYF. CDR3 nucleotides: TGTGCCAGCAGCCACCCGACAGGGGGCGGCTACGAGCAGTACTTC. The rearrangement links TRBV5-4 to TRBJ2-7; TRBD1 matches at 10 bases. CDR1 and CDR2 (germline): SGHNT, YYREEE (reference sequence). V lost 4 bases, J lost 3 bases, and 7 bases stayed unmatched. The length of the CDR3 is 15 residues.

The V gene is TRBV7-3, the J gene TRBJ2-2, with TRBD1 identical over 10 bases. The V segment lost 8 bases and the J segment 4 bases; nucleotides outside the gene matches: 4. This CDR3 comprises 14 residues. Germline values: CDR1 SGHTA, CDR2 FQGTGA. As DNA, the CDR3 is TGTGCCAGCCGGACAGGGGGGAGCACCGGGGAGCTGTTTTTT. Protein sequence: CASRTGGSTGELFF.

The V gene is TRBV21-1, the J gene TRBJ2-7; the listed D gene, TRBD2, was not tested against the DNA. TRBV21-1 is a known pseudogene. The CDR3 has 16 amino acids. The CDR3, as DNA: TGTGCCAGCAGCAAAGGGACTAGCGGGAGGGCCTACGAGCAGTACTTC. Its protein is CASSKGTSGRAYEQYF.

V and J are TRBV30 and TRBJ1-5, with D perhaps matching TRBD1 (5 bases). With 1 base removed from V and 5 bases from J, the gap between germline ends came to 9 bases. The CDR3 length is 13 residues. Looked up from germline, CDR1 is GTSNPN and CDR2 is SVGIG (reference sequence). CDR3 DNA sequence: TGTGCCTGGAGTGGCTCGGGGGATCAGCCCCAGCATTTT. Translated, it gives CAWSGSGDQPQHF. The full variable domain, completed using reference TRBV30 and TRBJ1-5, is SQTIHQWPATLVQPVGSPLSLECTVEGTSNPNLYWYRQAAGRGLQLLFYSVGIGQISSEVPQNLSASRPQDRQFILSSKKLLLSDSGFYLCAWSGSGDQPQHFGDGTRLSIL.

The gene calls are TRBV30 and TRBJ2-3; either TRBD1 or TRBD2 may fit D (5 bases each). This CDR3 is 15 amino acids long. V lost 2 bases and J 0 bases, leaving 12 bases between the germline ends. The germline CDR1 and CDR2 sequences are GTSNPN and SVGIG (reference sequence). CDR3 amino acids: CAWSPLGDSTDTQYF. For the CDR3, the DNA is TGTGCCTGGAGTCCCCTCGGGGACAGCACAGATACGCAGTATTTT. Using reference TRBV30 and TRBJ2-3 for the parts outside the CDR3, the full variable domain is SQTIHQWPATLVQPVGSPLSLECTVEGTSNPNLYWYRQAAGRGLQLLFYSVGIGQISSEVPQNLSASRPQDRQFILSSKKLLLSDSGFYLCAWSPLGDSTDTQYFGPGTRLTVL.

In this sample, this clone turned up a few times. V and J are TRBV4-1 and TRBJ2-5, with no clear D. Trimming removed 2 bases at V and 1 base at J, with 2 bases between. The CDR3 totals 12 residues. The V gene's germline CDR1 is MGHRA and CDR2 YSYEKL. CDR3 sequence (DNA): TGCGCCAGCAGCCAACCCCAAGAGACCCAGTACTTC. It yields the protein CASSQPQETQYF.

In nucleotides, the CDR3 is TGTGCCAGCAGTTACGACCGACTGTCCCAAACGCAGTATTTT. Translating it yields CASSYDRLSQTQYF. The rearrangement joins TRBV6-5 to TRBJ2-3; D not certain. The CDR3 is 14 amino acids. Trimming took off 2 bases at V and 9 bases at J, with 15 bases between the two ends. Germline-derived CDR1 and CDR2 are MNHEY and SVGAGI.

V usage is TRBV6-1 and J usage is TRBJ1-3, with no clear D. The CDR3 runs 14 residues. Per germline, CDR1 MNHNS and CDR2 SASEGT. V was pared by 6 bases and J by 4 bases, with 13 bases between. The CDR3 here is CASRMSSVGNTIYF. The CDR3 DNA follows: TGTGCCAGCAGAATGTCGTCAGTCGGAAACACCATATATTTT.

V is TRBV4-1 and J is TRBJ2-7, with D tentatively TRBD2 (6 bases). Trimming removed 1 base from V and 3 bases from J, with 16 bases in between. The length of the CDR3 is 16 residues. Germline V gene sequence: CDR1 MGHRA, CDR2 YSYEKL. The CDR3 nucleotides read TGCGCCAGCAGCCAAGTAGTCGCGGGATCTGACTACGAGCAGTACTTC. It yields the protein CASSQVVAGSDYEQYF.

The chain joins TRBV25-1 to TRBJ1-6; TRBD1 might be the D (6 bases). This CDR3 is 15 amino acids long. Trimming left V 6 bases short and J 7 bases short, with 16 bases between. Germline CDR1 and CDR2: MGHDK and SYGVNS. The CDR3 DNA sequence: TGTGCCAGCAGACATTCCGGGACACAGAATTCACCCCTCCACTTT. Its protein product is CASRHSGTQNSPLHF.

This clone is labeled as medium-sized. CDR3 sequence reads: CAWSRSPYEQYF. The CDR3 DNA is TGTGCCTGGAGTAGGTCGCCCTACGAGCAGTACTTC. V gene TRBV30 combines with J gene TRBJ2-7; D is undetermined. Trimming took 2 bases from V and 2 from J, leaving 7 bases between them. The germline gives CDR1 GTSNPN, CDR2 SVGIG (reference sequence). The CDR3 has 12 residues.

V and J are TRBV6-6 and TRBJ2-4; D uncertain. CDR1 is MNHNY, CDR2 SVGAGI, per germline (reference sequence). This CDR3 is built from 14 residues. V was trimmed by 6 bases and J by 6 bases, leaving 15 bases between them. The CDR3 loop reads CASRRKDGLNIQYF. The CDR3, as DNA: TGTGCCAGCAGGCGCAAGGACGGTCTAAACATTCAGTACTTC.

V usage is TRBV19 and J usage is TRBJ2-1; TRBD1 agrees at 8 bases. CDR1 and CDR2 (germline): LNHDA, SQIVND (reference sequence). J lost 9 bases, V lost 5 bases, and 9 bases had no gene match. CDR3 length: 14 residues. The CDR3 reads CASSGRTGNFEQFF. CDR3 sequence (DNA): TGTGCCAGTAGTGGCAGGACAGGGAATTTTGAGCAGTTCTTC.

This clone was recorded a few times. The chain carries TRBV30 and TRBJ1-6; D unresolved. In germline, CDR1 is GTSNPN, CDR2 SVGIG (reference sequence). This CDR3 comprises 13 residues. The V end was cut by 1 base, the J end by 3 bases, with 4 bases between. CDR3 in DNA: TGTGCCTGGAGTGGCAGCTATAATTCACCCCTCCACTTT. Protein: CAWSGSYNSPLHF.

The chain carries TRBV29-1 and TRBJ1-2, with a tentative D call TRBD1 (6 bases). Germline V lookup: CDR1 SQVTM, CDR2 ANQGSEA. CDR3 size: 14 residues. V was trimmed by 4 bases and J by 6 bases, leaving 18 bases between them. The CDR3 region has the DNA TGCAGCGTTGGGGGAGAACAGGGTCTCAATGGCTACACCTTC. This sequence encodes CSVGGEQGLNGYTF. Variable domain in full (rest from reference TRBV29-1 and TRBJ1-2): SAVISQKPSRDICQRGTSLTIQCQVDSQVTMMFWYRQQPGQSLTLIATANQGSEATYESGFVIDKFPISRPNLTFSTLTVSNMSPEDSSIYLCSVGGEQGLNGYTFGSGTRLTVV.

The chain recombines TRBV7-9 with TRBJ2-5; TRBD2 is a possible D gene (6 bases). This CDR3 is 16 amino acids long. The V end was cut by 8 bases, the J end by 0 bases, with 19 bases between. Germline assignment: CDR1 SEHNR and CDR2 FQNEAQ (reference sequence). This CDR3 reads CASAPPRGLNQETQYF. The CDR3 DNA reads TGTGCCAGCGCCCCACCGCGGGGACTGAACCAAGAGACCCAGTACTTC.

The rearrangement joins TRBV30 to TRBJ2-7; D may match TRBD1 or TRBD2 (5 bases each). The CDR3 covers 13 residues. The V and J ends lost 2 bases and 0 bases respectively, with 8 bases between them. Germline CDR1 is GTSNPN and CDR2 is SVGIG (reference sequence). The CDR3 reads CAWSPGASYEQYF. CDR3 coding DNA: TGTGCCTGGAGTCCCGGGGCCTCCTACGAGCAGTACTTC.

This rearrangement joins TRBV9 to TRBJ1-2; weak D call: TRBD1 (5 bases). Germline V CDR1 and CDR2: SGDLS, YYNGEE. V lost 0 bases, J lost 8 bases, and 8 bases lay in between. The CDR3 sequence is 12 residues long. CDR3 residues: CASSVGTSGYTF. The CDR3 bases are TGTGCCAGCAGCGTAGGGACATCGGGCTACACCTTC.

The genes are TRBV15 and TRBJ2-7; D is undetermined. This CDR3 is built from 13 residues. Deletions cut 0 bases from V and 4 bases from J, with 7 bases between. Germline V gene sequence: CDR1 LNHNV, CDR2 YYDKDF (reference sequence). The chain's CDR3 is CATSRDQNYEQYF. CDR3 nucleotides: TGTGCCACCAGCAGAGACCAGAATTACGAGCAGTACTTC.

This clone was observed a handful of times. V is TRBV30 and J is TRBJ2-5, with 11 bases fitting TRBD2. CDR3 length equals 16 residues. J gave up 5 bases and V 5 bases, and 13 bases lay outside the gene matches. Germline lookup yields CDR1 GTSNPN and CDR2 SVGIG (reference sequence). The CDR3 region is CAWAPLSGRAWETQYF. As DNA, the CDR3 is TGTGCCTGGGCCCCCCTTAGCGGGAGGGCGTGGGAGACCCAGTACTTC.

The chain combines TRBV30 with TRBJ1-1; no firm D call. Germline V lookup: CDR1 GTSNPN, CDR2 SVGIG (reference sequence). The CDR3 runs to 12 residues. V lost 2 bases, J lost 5 bases, and 9 bases lay in between. CDR3 in amino acids: CAWSPGRTEAFF. Here the CDR3 DNA reads TGTGCCTGGAGTCCGGGGAGGACTGAAGCTTTCTTT.

The chain joins TRBV5-1 to TRBJ2-2; the D is unclear. The V end was cut by 4 bases, the J end by 5 bases, with 9 bases between. This CDR3 has 13 amino acids. CDR1 and CDR2 from the germline V gene are SGHRS and YFSETQ. The CDR3 nucleotides are TGCGCCAGCAGCACGACGGTTACCGGGGAGCTGTTTTTT. Protein: CASSTTVTGELFF.

The chain couples TRBV19 to TRBJ1-5, with D possibly matching TRBD1 (6 bases). Germline CDR1 reads LNHDA; CDR2 reads SQIVND (reference sequence). Trimming stripped 3 bases from V and 5 bases from J, with 8 bases between. The CDR3 loop spans 13 amino acids. The CDR3: CASSMGGHQPQHF. The CDR3 DNA follows: TGTGCCAGTAGTATGGGGGGGCATCAGCCCCAGCATTTT.

The table lists this clone with a few counts. The chain is built from TRBV11-3 and TRBJ2-4, with D possibly called TRBD1 or TRBD2 (5 bases each). Germline V CDR1 and CDR2: SGHNT, YENEEA. V was pared by 5 bases and J by 3 bases, with 11 bases between. The CDR3 length is 14 residues. Here the CDR3 reads CASSTGTDKNIQYF. In nucleotides, the CDR3 is TGTGCCAGCAGCACTGGGACGGACAAAAACATTCAGTACTTC.